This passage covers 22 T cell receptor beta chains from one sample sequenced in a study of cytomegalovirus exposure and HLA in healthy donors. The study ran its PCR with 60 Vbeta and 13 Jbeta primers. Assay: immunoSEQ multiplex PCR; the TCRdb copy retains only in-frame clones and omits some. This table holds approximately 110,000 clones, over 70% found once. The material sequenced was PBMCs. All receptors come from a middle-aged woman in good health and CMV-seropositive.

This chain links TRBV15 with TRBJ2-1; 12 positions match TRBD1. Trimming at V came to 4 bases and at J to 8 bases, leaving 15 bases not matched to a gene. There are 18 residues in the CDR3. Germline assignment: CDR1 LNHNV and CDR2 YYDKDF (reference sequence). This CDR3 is CATSKGRPGTGGSYEQFF. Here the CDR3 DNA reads TGTGCCACCAGCAAGGGAAGACCGGGGACAGGGGGCAGTTATGAGCAGTTCTTC.

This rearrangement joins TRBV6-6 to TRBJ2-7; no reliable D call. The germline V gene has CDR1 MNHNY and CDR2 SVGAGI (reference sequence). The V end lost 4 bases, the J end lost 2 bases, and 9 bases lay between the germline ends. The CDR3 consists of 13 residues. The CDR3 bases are TGTGCCAGCAGTTCGAGAGGTACCTACGAGCAGTACTTC. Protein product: CASSSRGTYEQYF.

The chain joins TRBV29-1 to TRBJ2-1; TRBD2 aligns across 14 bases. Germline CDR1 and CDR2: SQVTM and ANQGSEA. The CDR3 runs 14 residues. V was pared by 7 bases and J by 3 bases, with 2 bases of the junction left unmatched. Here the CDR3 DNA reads TGCAGCGCGGGACTAGCGGGAGTCTACAATGAGCAGTTCTTC. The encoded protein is CSAGLAGVYNEQFF.

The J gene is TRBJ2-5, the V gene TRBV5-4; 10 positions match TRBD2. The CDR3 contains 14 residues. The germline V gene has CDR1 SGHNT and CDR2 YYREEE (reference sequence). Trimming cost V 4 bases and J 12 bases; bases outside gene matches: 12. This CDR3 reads CASSIFKAGGPEYF. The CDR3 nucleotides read TGTGCCAGCAGCATATTTAAAGCGGGAGGGCCGGAGTACTTC.

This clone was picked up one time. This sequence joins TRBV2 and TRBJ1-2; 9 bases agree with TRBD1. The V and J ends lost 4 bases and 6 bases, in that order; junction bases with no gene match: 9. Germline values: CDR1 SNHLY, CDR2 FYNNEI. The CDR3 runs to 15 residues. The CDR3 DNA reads TGTGCCAGCAGTGCGGAGACAGGGGGATACGATGGCTACACCTTC. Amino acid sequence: CASSAETGGYDGYTF.

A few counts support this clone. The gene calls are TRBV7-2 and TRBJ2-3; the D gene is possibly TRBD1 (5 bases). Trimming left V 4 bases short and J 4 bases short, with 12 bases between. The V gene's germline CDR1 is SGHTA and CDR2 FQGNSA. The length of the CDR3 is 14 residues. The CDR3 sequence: CASSSRQGSDTQYF. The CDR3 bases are TGTGCCAGCAGCTCCCGCCAGGGATCAGATACGCAGTATTTT.

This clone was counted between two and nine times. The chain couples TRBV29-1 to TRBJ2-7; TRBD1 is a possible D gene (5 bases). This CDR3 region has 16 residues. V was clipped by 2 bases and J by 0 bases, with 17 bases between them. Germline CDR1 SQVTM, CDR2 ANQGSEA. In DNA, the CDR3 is TGCAGCGTTGAAAGTAATTCAGGGTGGGGCTCCTACGAGCAGTACTTC. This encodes CSVESNSGWGSYEQYF.

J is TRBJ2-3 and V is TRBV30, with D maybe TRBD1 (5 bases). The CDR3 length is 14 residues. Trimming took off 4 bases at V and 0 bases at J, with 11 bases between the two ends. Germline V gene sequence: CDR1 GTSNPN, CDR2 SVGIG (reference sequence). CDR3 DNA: TGTGCCTGGACCAAGGGGATTAGCACAGATACGCAGTATTTT. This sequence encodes CAWTKGISTDTQYF.

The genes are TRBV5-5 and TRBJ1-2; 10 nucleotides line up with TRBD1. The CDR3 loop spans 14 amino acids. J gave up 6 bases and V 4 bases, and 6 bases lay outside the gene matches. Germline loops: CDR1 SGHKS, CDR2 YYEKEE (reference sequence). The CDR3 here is CASSAWTGGNGYTF. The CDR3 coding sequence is TGTGCCAGCAGCGCCTGGACAGGGGGTAATGGCTACACCTTC.

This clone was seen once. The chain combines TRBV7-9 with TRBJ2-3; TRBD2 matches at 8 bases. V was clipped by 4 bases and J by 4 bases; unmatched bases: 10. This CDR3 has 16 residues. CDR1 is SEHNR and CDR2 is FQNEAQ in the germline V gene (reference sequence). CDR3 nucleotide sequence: TGTGCCAGCAGCTCTCGCCCGGGACTAGGCCCAGATACGCAGTATTTT. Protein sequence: CASSSRPGLGPDTQYF.

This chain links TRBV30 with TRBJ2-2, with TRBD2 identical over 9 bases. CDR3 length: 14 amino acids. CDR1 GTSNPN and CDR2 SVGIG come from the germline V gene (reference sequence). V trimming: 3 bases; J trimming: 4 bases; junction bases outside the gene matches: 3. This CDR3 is CAWRKREATGELFF. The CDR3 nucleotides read TGTGCCTGGAGAAAGCGGGAGGCCACCGGGGAGCTGTTTTTT. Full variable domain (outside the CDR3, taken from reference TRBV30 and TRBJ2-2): SQTIHQWPATLVQPVGSPLSLECTVEGTSNPNLYWYRQAAGRGLQLLFYSVGIGQISSEVPQNLSASRPQDRQFILSSKKLLLSDSGFYLCAWRKREATGELFFGEGSRLTVL.

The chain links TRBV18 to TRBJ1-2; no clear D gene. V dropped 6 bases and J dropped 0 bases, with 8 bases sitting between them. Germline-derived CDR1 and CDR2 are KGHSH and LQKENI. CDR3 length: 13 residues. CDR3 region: CASSPQANYGYTF. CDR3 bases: TGTGCCAGCTCGCCCCAGGCTAACTATGGCTACACCTTC. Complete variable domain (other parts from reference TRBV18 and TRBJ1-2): NAGVMQNPRHLVRRRGQEARLRCSPMKGHSHVYWYRQLPEEGLKFMVYLQKENIIDESGMPKERFSAEFPKEGPSILRIQQVVRGDSAAYFCASSPQANYGYTFGSGTRLTVV.

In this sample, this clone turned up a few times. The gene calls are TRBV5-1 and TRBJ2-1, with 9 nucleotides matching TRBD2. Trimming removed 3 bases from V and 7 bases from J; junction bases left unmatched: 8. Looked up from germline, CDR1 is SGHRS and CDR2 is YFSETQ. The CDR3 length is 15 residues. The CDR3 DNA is TGCGCCAGCAGCTACACTAGCGGGTTGGTGAATGAGCAGTTCTTC. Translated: CASSYTSGLVNEQFF.

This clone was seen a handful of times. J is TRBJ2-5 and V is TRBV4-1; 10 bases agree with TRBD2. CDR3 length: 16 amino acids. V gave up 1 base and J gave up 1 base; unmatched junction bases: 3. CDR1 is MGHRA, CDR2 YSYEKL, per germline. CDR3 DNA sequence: TGCGCCAGCAGCCAAGTTAAGCGGGGGGGCCAAGAGACCCAGTACTTC. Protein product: CASSQVKRGGQETQYF.

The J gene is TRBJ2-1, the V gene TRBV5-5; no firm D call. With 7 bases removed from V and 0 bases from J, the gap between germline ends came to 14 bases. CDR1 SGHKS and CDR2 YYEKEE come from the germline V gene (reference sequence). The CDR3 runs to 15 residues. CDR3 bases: TGTGCCAGCGGGCCTGGGCGCCGCTCCTACAATGAGCAGTTCTTC. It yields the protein CASGPGRRSYNEQFF.

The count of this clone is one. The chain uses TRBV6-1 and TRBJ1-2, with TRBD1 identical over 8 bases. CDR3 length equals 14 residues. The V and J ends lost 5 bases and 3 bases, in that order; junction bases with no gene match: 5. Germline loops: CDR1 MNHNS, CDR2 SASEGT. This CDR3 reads CASSIDRGDYGYTF. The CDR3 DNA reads TGTGCCAGCAGTATCGACAGGGGCGACTATGGCTACACCTTC.

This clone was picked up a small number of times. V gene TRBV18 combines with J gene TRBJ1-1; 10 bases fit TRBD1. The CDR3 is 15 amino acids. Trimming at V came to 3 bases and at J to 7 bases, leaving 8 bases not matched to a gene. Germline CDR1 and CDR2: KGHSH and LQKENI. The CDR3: CASSPSTGGYLEAFF. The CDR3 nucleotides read TGTGCCAGCTCACCCTCGACAGGGGGCTACCTTGAAGCTTTCTTT.

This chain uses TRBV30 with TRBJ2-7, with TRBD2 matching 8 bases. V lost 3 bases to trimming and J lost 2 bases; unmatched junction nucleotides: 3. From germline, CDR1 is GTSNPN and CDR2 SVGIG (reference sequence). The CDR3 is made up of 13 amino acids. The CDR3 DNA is TGTGCCTGGAGCACTAGCGGAGCCTACGAGCAGTACTTC. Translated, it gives CAWSTSGAYEQYF.

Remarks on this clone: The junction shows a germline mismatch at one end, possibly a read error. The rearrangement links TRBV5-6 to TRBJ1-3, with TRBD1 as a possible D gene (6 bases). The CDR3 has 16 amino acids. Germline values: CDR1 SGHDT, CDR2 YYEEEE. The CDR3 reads CASSMVGAQAGNTTYF. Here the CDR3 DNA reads TGTGCCAGCAGCATGGTGGGGGCGCAGGCTGGAAACACCACATATTTT.

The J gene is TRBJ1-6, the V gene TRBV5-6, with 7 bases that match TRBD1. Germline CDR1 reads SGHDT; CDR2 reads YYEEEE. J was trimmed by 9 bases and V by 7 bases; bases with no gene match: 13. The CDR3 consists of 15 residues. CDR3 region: CASREQGRISSPLHF. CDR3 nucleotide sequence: TGTGCCAGCCGGGAACAGGGGAGAATCAGTTCACCCCTCCACTTT.

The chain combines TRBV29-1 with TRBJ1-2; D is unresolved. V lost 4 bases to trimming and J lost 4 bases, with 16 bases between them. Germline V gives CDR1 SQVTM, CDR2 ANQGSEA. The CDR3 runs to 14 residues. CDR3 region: CSVGKGSGFYGYTF. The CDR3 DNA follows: TGCAGCGTTGGGAAGGGTTCGGGATTCTATGGCTACACCTTC. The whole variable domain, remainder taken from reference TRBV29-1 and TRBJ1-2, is SAVISQKPSRDICQRGTSLTIQCQVDSQVTMMFWYRQQPGQSLTLIATANQGSEATYESGFVIDKFPISRPNLTFSTLTVSNMSPEDSSIYLCSVGKGSGFYGYTFGSGTRLTVV.

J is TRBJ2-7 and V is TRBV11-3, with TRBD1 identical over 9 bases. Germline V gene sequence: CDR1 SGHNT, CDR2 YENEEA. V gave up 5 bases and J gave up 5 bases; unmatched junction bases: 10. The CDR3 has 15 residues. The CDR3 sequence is CASSRLGQGGDEQYF. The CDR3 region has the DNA TGTGCCAGCAGCCGGCTGGGACAGGGTGGGGACGAGCAGTACTTC. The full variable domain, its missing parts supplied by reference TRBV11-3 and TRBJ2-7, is EAGVVQSPRYKIIEKKQPVAFWCNPISGHNTLYWYLQNLGQGPELLIRYENEEAVDDSQLPKDRFSAERLKGVDSTLKIQPAELGDSAVYLCASSRLGQGGDEQYFGPGTRLTVT.